The rows below give T cell receptor beta chains drawn from one sample of a study of a mutant IDH1 vaccine in newly diagnosed glioma. TCRdb's table, derived via immunoSEQ multiplex PCR, lists solely in-frame clones and lacks some. The sample carries approximately 50,000 clones, approximately 90% recorded once. Their antigens remain unidentified. The specimen was PBMCs, collected from a glioma patient whose treatment included an IDH1 peptide vaccine. The source of these receptors is a middle-aged woman with glioma. CDR3s leave out the opening cysteine and the closing phenylalanine or tryptophan. The order of the fields is D gene, V gene, J gene, CDR3 protein. The D gene is left open where the match is weak.

D: TRBD1
V: TRBV6-6
J: TRBJ1-2
CDR3: ASSPGTATYGYT

D: NA
V: TRBV10-3
J: TRBJ1-5
CDR3: AISEEQGTGQPQH

D: NA
V: TRBV10-3
J: TRBJ2-3
CDR3: AISVMSTDTQY

D: NA
V: TRBV29-1
J: TRBJ1-2
CDR3: SVGHSRDNYGYT

D: NA
V: TRBV4-2
J: TRBJ1-1
CDR3: ASSQAGNTEAF

D: NA
V: TRBV18
J: TRBJ2-3
CDR3: ASSRAGETDTQY

D: NA
V: TRBV19
J: TRBJ1-1
CDR3: ASSAKVSTEAF

D: NA
V: TRBV18
J: TRBJ1-4
CDR3: ASQARAITNEKLF

D: NA
V: TRBV7-2
J: TRBJ1-6
CDR3: ASRHTGPDYNSPLH

D: NA
V: TRBV29-1
J: TRBJ2-5
CDR3: SARGDRVQETQY

D: TRBD1
V: TRBV6-5
J: TRBJ1-5
CDR3: ASSWDRNQPQH

D: NA
V: TRBV15
J: TRBJ1-6
CDR3: ATSRGRGSPLH

D: NA
V: TRBV2
J: TRBJ2-5
CDR3: ASNRLGPLSAETQY

D: TRBD2
V: TRBV6-6
J: TRBJ2-1
CDR3: ASSYFASGGGNEQF

D: NA
V: TRBV23-1
J: TRBJ1-3
CDR3: ASSPTEDRLDSGNTIY

D: NA
V: TRBV7-2
J: TRBJ2-7
CDR3: ASSLYARGQNEQY

D: NA
V: TRBV5-1
J: TRBJ2-5
CDR3: ASSGGPVGETQY

D: TRBD2
V: TRBV10-3
J: TRBJ2-1
CDR3: AISGSGGEYNEQF

D: NA
V: TRBV5-1
J: TRBJ2-7
CDR3: ASSLWGQLPPYEQY

D: NA
V: TRBV6-5
J: TRBJ1-5
CDR3: ASSLGGSNQPQH

D: NA
V: TRBV19
J: TRBJ2-3
CDR3: ASSTPGPKQGNTDTQY

D: NA
V: TRBV5-6
J: TRBJ2-5
CDR3: ASSLYSGATETQY

D: NA
V: TRBV6-5
J: TRBJ2-7
CDR3: ASSYSNTPTYEQY

D: NA
V: TRBV13
J: TRBJ2-7
CDR3: ASSFVGGHEQY

D: TRBD1
V: TRBV4-2
J: TRBJ1-2
CDR3: ASSQDLGTGRNYGYT

D: TRBD2
V: TRBV4-3
J: TRBJ2-5
CDR3: ASSQDVGGGETQY

D: NA
V: TRBV7-6
J: TRBJ1-1
CDR3: ASSLQRRGNTEAF

D: NA
V: TRBV29-1
J: TRBJ2-7
CDR3: SVDGERVGEQY

D: TRBD1
V: TRBV9
J: TRBJ2-5
CDR3: ASSPPLARGETQY

D: TRBD2
V: TRBV9
J: TRBJ2-1
CDR3: ASSALAGTYNEQF

D: NA
V: TRBV9
J: TRBJ1-2
CDR3: ASSVARTNYGYT

D: TRBD1
V: TRBV30
J: TRBJ1-5
CDR3: AWRGAGGGQPQH

D: NA
V: TRBV6-5
J: TRBJ2-1
CDR3: ASSYEGRYEQF

D: TRBD1
V: TRBV10-3
J: TRBJ1-1
CDR3: AISESGQGAEAF

D: NA
V: TRBV6-5
J: TRBJ1-1
CDR3: ASGTGYTEAF

D: NA
V: TRBV7-2
J: TRBJ2-2
CDR3: ASSQRLKTGELF

D: NA
V: TRBV12-5
J: TRBJ1-1
CDR3: ASGPPRGLNTEAF

D: NA
V: TRBV6-5
J: TRBJ2-5
CDR3: ASSYYRPRGETQY

D: TRBD2
V: TRBV9
J: TRBJ2-1
CDR3: ASSAAGAGYNEQF

D: NA
V: TRBV9
J: TRBJ2-2
CDR3: ASSVVGQLTGELF

D: NA
V: TRBV5-1
J: TRBJ1-2
CDR3: ASRDGGYGYT

D: NA
V: TRBV28
J: TRBJ2-7
CDR3: ASSFGTVEQY

D: NA
V: TRBV2
J: TRBJ1-2
CDR3: ASSGLGIYGYT

D: TRBD2
V: TRBV7-2
J: TRBJ2-1
CDR3: ASSLIAGGVYNEQF

D: TRBD1
V: TRBV6-6
J: TRBJ2-1
CDR3: ASSSGTGSLGEQF

D: NA
V: TRBV7-2
J: TRBJ1-2
CDR3: ASSLEPTGGNGYT

D: NA
V: TRBV7-9
J: TRBJ2-2
CDR3: ASSQTSAGELF

D: NA
V: TRBV6-5
J: TRBJ1-1
CDR3: ASLGHSGEAF

D: NA
V: TRBV2
J: TRBJ2-5
CDR3: ASRHRLQETQY

D: NA
V: TRBV6-5
J: TRBJ1-1
CDR3: ASSYVGGDTEAF

D: NA
V: TRBV9
J: TRBJ2-7
CDR3: ASSVEAEPYEQY

D: NA
V: TRBV7-2
J: TRBJ2-1
CDR3: ASSANRAYEQF

D: TRBD1
V: TRBV7-8
J: TRBJ1-1
CDR3: ASSSPTGVGGEAF

D: NA
V: TRBV28
J: TRBJ1-5
CDR3: ASSRWGDRNQPQH

D: NA
V: TRBV5-1
J: TRBJ1-3
CDR3: ASSPVASASGNTIY

D: TRBD1
V: TRBV13
J: TRBJ1-4
CDR3: ASSSPGQGLEKLF

D: NA
V: TRBV6-1
J: TRBJ2-2
CDR3: ATRINTAGELF